The following is a TCR beta chain sequence with its context. The antigen is unknown. The sample belongs to a study of blood T cells in healthy people across ages. About the research overall: About one barcoded beta molecule was captured per two T cells (by template switching).

CDR1 and CDR2 from the germline V gene are MGHRA and YSYEKL. The V and J ends lost 5 bases and 4 bases, in that order; junction bases with no gene match: 8. CDR3 length equals 15 residues. The study's findings and limits: Per million T cells, TCR beta diversity dropped about linearly as age rose.

Alongside a J-beta primer mix, a sample-barcoded 5' primer served in a second PCR lasting about 7 to 11 cycles. A tag from a template-switch adaptor with 12 random nucleotides marked each cDNA molecule. One entry per CDR3 protein, called by TCRdb with MiXCR from the 5' RACE reads. The data show roughly 2 million distinct CDR3 sequences, around half seen once. Sequenced: blood. This TCR came from a woman between 40 and 50 years old in good health. The chain has TRBV4-1 and TRBJ2-3; 8 nucleotides line up with TRBD2. CDR3 coding DNA: TGCGCCAGCAGCAAGCCCGACGGGGGGGCAGATACGCAGTATTTT. It yields the protein CASSKPDGGADTQYF.